The T cell receptor (beta chain) described here comes from a study of graft-versus-host responses after intestinal transplantation. A remark on this clone: Its antigen is not identified.

V was clipped by 5 bases and J by 6 bases, with 14 bases between them. The CDR3 sequence is 13 residues long. CDR1 and CDR2 from the germline V gene are GTSNPN and SVGIG (reference sequence). Broader study findings: Within the allografts of patients who had graft-donor T cell macrochimerism, graft-versus-host to host-versus-graft clonal ratios were high. Early declines in HvG clones that occurred post-transplant were associated with peak circulating GvH clone levels. GvH clones occurred in recipient marrow; some first appeared in ileum or blood.

TCRdb's table, derived via immunoSEQ multiplex PCR, lists solely in-frame clones and lacks some. The data show over 90,000 clones, over 75% seen once. The sequencing here drew on unstimulated CD8+ T cells sorted from spleen or lymph node cells, taken before intestinal transplant. The gene calls are TRBV30 and TRBJ1-5, with D tentatively TRBD1 (5 bases). The clonotype was recovered from a human donor who received an intestinal transplant. The CDR3 sequence: CAWGGVGGQPQHF. CDR3 DNA sequence: TGTGCCTGGGGTGGTGTGGGGGGTCAGCCCCAGCATTTT.